This TCR beta chain originates from a study of blood T cell repertoires in COVID-19. In germline, CDR1 is LGHDT, CDR2 YNNKEL (reference sequence). The CDR3 covers 18 residues. J was trimmed by 4 bases and V by 0 bases; bases with no gene match: 7. Data came from immunoSEQ multiplex PCR; TCRdb stores just in-frame clones and leaves some out. The sample lists tens of thousands of clones, around 86% occurring once. The V call is TRBV3-1 (or the pseudogene TRBV3-2), the J call TRBJ2-2; 11 bases fit TRBD2. The sample was peripheral blood. The TCR comes from a man older than 75 with acute or convalescent COVID-19. The CDR3 region is CASSQEIAGGPSTGELFF. The CDR3 DNA reads TGTGCCAGCAGCCAAGAGATAGCGGGAGGGCCAAGCACCGGGGAGCTGTTTTTT.